The sequence of this T cell receptor (beta chain) was determined in a study of beta chain features in type 1 diabetes. This clone turned up a few times. The whole isolated RNA underwent reverse transcription, so sequencing captured expressed TCRB transcripts. This table comes from immunoSEQ multiplex PCR, and its TCRdb copy is limited to in-frame clones, with some not included. Of about 340,000 clones detected, roughly 8% appear once; the ten largest clones hold less than 0.45%. This CDR3 has 13 residues. Germline V gene lookup returns CDR1 SGHTA and CDR2 FQGNSA. Trimming left V 2 bases short and J 6 bases short, with 9 bases between.

The chain employs TRBV7-2 and TRBJ2-3; no clear D. Material for sequencing was central memory CD4+ T cells from blood. This TCR was sampled from a woman younger than 30 in good health. CDR3 region: CASSLTMGDTQYF. DNA for the CDR3: TGTGCCAGCAGCTTAACGATGGGTGATACGCAGTATTTT.